A single sample is the source of the 31 T cell receptor beta chains below, sequenced in a study of CXCR3-negative and CXCR3-positive naive CD8 T cells. Study-level findings and limits: Higher TRB CDR3 hydrophobicity marked CXCR3-positive naive cells relative to CXCR3-negative naive cells.

These receptors lack a known antigen. Preparation of TRB cDNA libraries relied on 5' RACE carrying UMI labels. With the 5' RACE reads reprocessed, TCRdb shows one record per CDR3 protein and no DNA. The listing contains roughly 120,000 distinct CDR3 sequences. Input material: naive CXCR3+ CD8+ T cells from blood. The subset was: CD45RO-CCR7+CD27+CD95- naive CD8+ T cells expressing CXCR3 (TNR3+). These receptors came from a human donor in good health. Some clones in this sample may be carry-over from other donors' samples.

This sequence joins TRBV13 and TRBJ2-6. Germline V CDR1 and CDR2: PRHDT, FYEKMQ (reference sequence). This CDR3 spans 12 amino acids. The CDR3 is CASSLGRNVLTF. Full variable domain (rest looked up from reference TRBV13 and TRBJ2-6): AAGVIQSPRHLIKEKRETATLKCYPIPRHDTVYWYQQGPGQDPQFLISFYEKMQSDKGSIPDRFSAQQFSDYHSELNMSSLELGDSALYFCASSLGRNVLTFGAGSRLTVL.

This chain uses TRBV19 with TRBJ2-5; TCRdb lists TRBD1, though no DNA is available to test this call. This CDR3 contains 19 residues. Germline assignment: CDR1 LNHDA and CDR2 SQIVND (reference sequence). CDR3 region: CASSPGPYRDRGWEETQYF. Full variable domain (missing parts from reference TRBV19 and TRBJ2-5): DGGITQSPKYLFRKEGQNVTLSCEQNLNHDAMYWYRQDPGQGLRLIYYSQIVNDFQKGDIAEGYSVSREKKESFPLTVTSAQKNPTAFYLCASSPGPYRDRGWEETQYFGPGTRLLVL.

The chain is built from TRBV20-1 and TRBJ2-5; the D gene TCRdb calls, TRBD2, cannot be checked with no DNA. Germline V lookup: CDR1 DFQATT, CDR2 SNEGSKA (reference sequence). This CDR3 has 14 amino acids. CDR3 sequence reads: CSARALAEAETQYF.

This sequence joins TRBV14 and TRBJ2-2; the TRBD1 assignment by TCRdb is unverifiable without DNA. CDR1 is SGHDN, CDR2 FVKESK, per germline. The CDR3 is made up of 14 amino acids. CDR3 sequence reads: CASSPPGRGGELFF.

V usage is TRBV6-2 or TRBV6-3 and J usage is TRBJ2-7; TCRdb's D call, TRBD1, is unchecked because there is no DNA. The CDR3 has 14 residues. Germline-derived CDR1 and CDR2 are MNHEY and SVGEGT. The CDR3 loop reads CASKLRVGSYEQYF.

This chain links TRBV6-2 or TRBV6-3 with TRBJ2-1. The CDR3 loop spans 12 amino acids. Germline V lookup: CDR1 MNHEY, CDR2 SVGEGT. This CDR3 reads CASSDYYNEQFF.

This chain uses TRBV7-9 with TRBJ2-7; TCRdb gives TRBD1 as the D gene, but with no DNA this cannot be confirmed. CDR1 is SEHNR, CDR2 FQNEAQ, per germline (reference sequence). CDR3 length equals 14 residues. CDR3 region: CASSSEGVFYEQYF.

The chain is built from TRBV6-2 or TRBV6-3 and TRBJ1-1; TCRdb lists TRBD1, though no DNA is available to test this call. CDR1 MNHEY and CDR2 SVGEGT come from the germline V gene. There are 14 residues in the CDR3. CDR3 residues: CASTPQGGSTEAFF.

The V call is TRBV5-1, the J call TRBJ1-1; there is no DNA to check the TCRdb D call of TRBD1. Germline V gene data show CDR1 as SGHRS and CDR2 as YFSETQ. The CDR3 loop spans 15 amino acids. CDR3 protein: CASSLVSTANTEAFF.

J is TRBJ2-1 and V is TRBV11-2; without DNA, the TCRdb call of TRBD2 cannot be checked. The germline gives CDR1 SGHAT, CDR2 FQNNGV. CDR3 size: 18 residues. The CDR3 sequence is CASSRHAGHGTSGNEQFF.

The chain joins TRBV28 to TRBJ1-2. Germline loops: CDR1 MDHEN, CDR2 SYDVKM. This CDR3 is 13 amino acids long. The CDR3 reads CASSSFGDYGYTF.

The V call is TRBV20-1, the J call TRBJ1-2; TCRdb lists TRBD1, though no DNA is available to test this call. Germline V gene data show CDR1 as DFQATT and CDR2 as SNEGSKA (reference sequence). The CDR3 sequence is 13 residues long. CDR3 in amino acids: CSAKEGGGNGYTF.

The chain recombines TRBV20-1 with TRBJ1-1. The CDR3 sequence is 16 residues long. Germline V gene data show CDR1 as DFQATT and CDR2 as SNEGSKA (reference sequence). The CDR3: CSARDIRKGGDTEAFF.

The chain joins TRBV29-1 to TRBJ2-1; TCRdb picks TRBD1, but there is no DNA to check that call. The CDR3 loop spans 13 amino acids. Germline V gene sequence: CDR1 SQVTM, CDR2 ANQGSEA. The CDR3 is CSVVGGDRNEQFF.

The chain uses TRBV7-9 and TRBJ2-5; as DNA is missing, the TRBD2 call by TCRdb cannot be tested. Germline CDR1 and CDR2: SEHNR and FQNEAQ (reference sequence). CDR3 length: 16 residues. The CDR3 is CASSLREGDFQETQYF. The full variable domain, with the rest looked up from reference TRBV7-9 and TRBJ2-5, is DTGVSQNPRHKITKRGQNVTFRCDPISEHNRLYWYRQTLGQGPEFLTYFQNEAQLEKSRLLSDRFSAERPKGSFSTLEIQRTEQGDSAMYLCASSLREGDFQETQYFGPGTRLLVL.

The CDR3 is CASSPLTSGDTQYF. V is TRBV7-9 and J is TRBJ2-3; TCRdb's D gene call, TRBD1, goes unchecked for lack of DNA. The V gene's germline CDR1 is SEHNR and CDR2 FQNEAQ (reference sequence). This CDR3 is 14 amino acids long.

The rearrangement joins TRBV21-1 to TRBJ2-7; TCRdb's D gene call, TRBD1, goes unchecked for lack of DNA. TRBV21-1 is a pseudogene segment. The CDR3 is made up of 14 amino acids. The CDR3 protein is CASSTRGQANEQYF.

The chain is built from TRBV5-6 and TRBJ2-3; the D call from TCRdb, TRBD1, cannot be confirmed without DNA. Per the germline V gene, CDR1 is SGHDT and CDR2 is YYEEEE. The length of the CDR3 is 15 residues. The CDR3 sequence is CASSSRDRVLDTQYF.

The chain links TRBV12-2 to TRBJ2-4; TCRdb's D gene call, TRBD1, goes unchecked for lack of DNA. TRBV12-2 is given as a pseudogene. This CDR3 has 16 residues. The CDR3 is CASRLTPGAIENIQYF.

The J gene is TRBJ2-1, the V gene TRBV30; lacking DNA, the TRBD2 call made by TCRdb goes unchecked. CDR1 is GTSNPN and CDR2 is SVGIG in the germline V gene (reference sequence). CDR3 length equals 16 residues. This CDR3 reads CAWIGFGVAGDYEQFF.

The rearrangement links TRBV11-3 to TRBJ1-3. The CDR3 spans 14 residues. The V gene's germline CDR1 is SGHNT and CDR2 YENEEA. CDR3 sequence reads: CASSLDSDGNTIYF.

This chain uses TRBV30 with TRBJ2-1; the TRBD2 assignment by TCRdb is unverifiable without DNA. The CDR3 loop spans 11 amino acids. Looked up from germline, CDR1 is GTSNPN and CDR2 is SVGIG (reference sequence). The CDR3 is CALAAGGEQFF.

CDR3 sequence: CASSHLTSTGGGNEQFF. The chain links TRBV14 to TRBJ2-1; TCRdb returns TRBD2, unconfirmable since there is no DNA. The CDR3 contains 17 residues. Per the germline V gene, CDR1 is SGHDN and CDR2 is FVKESK.

This chain joins TRBV29-1 and TRBJ2-1. From germline, CDR1 is SQVTM and CDR2 ANQGSEA. CDR3 length: 11 amino acids. Here the CDR3 reads CSVLGFNEQFF.

This chain joins TRBV11-2 and TRBJ1-6; TCRdb returns TRBD1, unconfirmable since there is no DNA. Per germline, CDR1 SGHAT and CDR2 FQNNGV. The CDR3 loop spans 16 amino acids. This CDR3 reads CASSRQGTGFISPLHF.

The chain combines TRBV4-1 with TRBJ2-7. Germline CDR1 is MGHRA and CDR2 is YSYEKL. The CDR3 runs to 13 residues. The chain's CDR3 is CASSPGPDYEQYF.

The chain carries TRBV3-1 and TRBJ2-1; TCRdb names TRBD1, which stays unverified in the absence of DNA. The CDR3 covers 15 residues. Germline CDR1 reads LGHDT; CDR2 reads YNNKEL (reference sequence). CDR3 loop: CASSPYPRGDNEQFF.

The chain uses TRBV7-8 and TRBJ2-3; as DNA is missing, the TRBD2 call by TCRdb cannot be tested. CDR1 is SGHVS, CDR2 FQNEAQ, per germline. This CDR3 spans 17 amino acids. The CDR3 loop is CASSSTGVAVSTDTQYF.

The J gene is TRBJ2-7, the V gene TRBV7-9. CDR1 is SEHNR, CDR2 FQNEAQ, per germline (reference sequence). This CDR3 is built from 11 residues. The CDR3 sequence is CASSFWDEQYF.

The gene calls are TRBV12-3 or TRBV12-4 and TRBJ2-5. The CDR3 loop spans 14 amino acids. CDR3 residues: CASSVSGLQETQYF.

The chain joins TRBV3-1 to TRBJ2-5; TCRdb calls TRBD1, which cannot be checked without DNA. CDR3 length equals 15 residues. Germline CDR1 and CDR2: LGHDT and YNNKEL (reference sequence). The CDR3 is CASSQDRGGPETQYF.